Listed below are T cell receptor beta chains from one sample, sequenced in a study of Ad26.COV2.S vaccination and SARS-CoV-2 variants. The method was immunoSEQ multiplex PCR; TCRdb's version includes in-frame clones alone and lacks a portion of them. Of fewer than 500,000 clones in the sample, around 90% were seen once. The sample consisted of peripheral blood, taken in a trial of Ad26.COV2.S vaccine versus placebo. These receptors were collected from a person aged 18-60 years who received the Ad26.COV2.S COVID-19 vaccine or a placebo. Both conserved end residues are part of each CDR3. The D gene is left open where the match is weak.

V gene	D gene	J gene	CDR3 protein
TRBV18	NA	TRBJ2-3	CASSPFEGADTQYF
TRBV19	NA	TRBJ1-1	CASSNTEAFF
TRBV6-5	NA	TRBJ2-3	CASSYTPLTDTQYF
TRBV15	NA	TRBJ1-1	CATSRVTGKNTEAFF
TRBV30	NA	TRBJ1-4	CAWNKLGDTSTNEKLFF
TRBV2	NA	TRBJ2-7	CASRSVGEQYF
TRBV19	NA	TRBJ1-1	CASTIGRTEAFF
TRBV5-1	NA	TRBJ2-2	CASSVSVGSGELFF
TRBV6-1	TRBD1	TRBJ2-2	CASSELGQGMNTGELFF
TRBV5-1	NA	TRBJ2-3	CASSLGWADRTDTQYF
TRBV28	TRBD1	TRBJ2-7	CASSLPRQGYEQYF
TRBV6-5	TRBD1	TRBJ2-7	CASSLQTGTGGEQYF
TRBV25-1	TRBD1	TRBJ1-5	CATQGAGSNQPQHF
TRBV6-2/TRBV6-3	NA	TRBJ1-5	CASSYLWGQPQHF
TRBV7-6	NA	TRBJ2-3	CASSLAGVDTQYF
TRBV10-3	NA	TRBJ1-1	CAISDIRGPFGAFF
TRBV7-9	NA	TRBJ1-5	CASSLSNSNQPQHF
TRBV7-2	NA	TRBJ2-3	CASSLVGGVDTQYF
TRBV11-3	TRBD2	TRBJ2-2	CASSLGLAGITVGELFF
TRBV7-2	TRBD2	TRBJ2-7	CASSFLTSGSYEQYF
TRBV7-2	NA	TRBJ2-1	CASSLGVWDPQFF
TRBV24-1	TRBD1	TRBJ1-5	CATSEPGQDQPQHF
TRBV29-1	NA	TRBJ2-7	CSVRVAYEQYF
TRBV7-9	NA	TRBJ2-7	CASSSSPGGDEQYF
TRBV28	NA	TRBJ1-2	CASSPTGLGYGYTF
TRBV7-8	NA	TRBJ1-2	CASSFGQRNYGYTF
TRBV5-6	TRBD2	TRBJ2-3	CASSPETGLAGDTQYF
TRBV7-6	NA	TRBJ1-5	CASSPGRAGRSQPQHF
TRBV12-5	NA	TRBJ2-2	CASGKDTGELFF
TRBV15	TRBD1	TRBJ2-3	CATSSPLGRGQGTDTQYF
TRBV29-1	NA	TRBJ1-5	CSVGQLNQPQHF
TRBV27	NA	TRBJ1-4	CASSLFTGTNEKLFF
TRBV5-1	NA	TRBJ1-1	CASSLQAAELTEAFF
TRBV6-2/TRBV6-3	NA	TRBJ1-4	CASSSRTVNEKLFF
TRBV2	TRBD2	TRBJ2-7	CATIEREGPYEQYF
TRBV6-1	NA	TRBJ2-7	CASSVRLRGTLWYEQYF
TRBV10-3	NA	TRBJ2-1	CAISEGNEQFF
TRBV7-9	TRBD2	TRBJ2-1	CASSFGGRGFEQFF
TRBV6-5	TRBD1	TRBJ2-7	CASSYGGQGSYEQYF
TRBV5-6	NA	TRBJ1-1	CASSFGTGNTEAFF
TRBV24-1	NA	TRBJ2-7	CATSALTGSSYEQYF
TRBV5-1	TRBD2	TRBJ2-3	CASSSSGRHTDTQYF
TRBV28	NA	TRBJ2-1	CASSLSRNEQFF
TRBV5-4	NA	TRBJ1-1	CASSLGVAMNTEAFF
TRBV30	NA	TRBJ2-7	CAWRGGYEQYF
TRBV7-9	TRBD2	TRBJ2-7	CASSLGGLAGGPPGEQYF
TRBV7-2	NA	TRBJ1-6	CASSLEAGLNSPLHF
TRBV24-1	TRBD2	TRBJ2-1	CATSFEEGLAGERNEQFF